These T cell receptor beta chains were read from a single sample in a study of T cell repertoires in cytomegalovirus infection. TCRdb passed the reads through MiXCR, listing each CDR3 protein once. The sample contains 200,000 to 300,000 distinct CDR3 sequences, approximately 9.1% of which appear only once. The sequenced sample consisted of PBMCs. Receptors originate from a human donor in good health (CMV status not recorded). Some clones in this sample may be carry-over from other donors' samples. Both conserved end residues are part of each CDR3. D genes are given only for firm matches. Not every row has a clone size; where given, it reads once, few, many or a size class.

TRBJ1-2 | few | TRBV29-1 | . | TGCAGCGTATCGAGGGACTCCGCCGGAGCCGGCTACACCTTC | CSVSRDSAGAGYTF
TRBJ2-1 | few | TRBV4-3 | TRBD2 | TGCGCCAGCAGCCCCCGACTAGCGGGAGATCATAATGAGCAGTTCTTC | CASSPRLAGDHNEQFF
TRBJ1-4 | . | TRBV11-3 | . | TGTGCCAGCAGCCCCGATGGGGCAACTAATGAAAAACTGTTTTTT | CASSPDGATNEKLFF
TRBJ2-7 | many | TRBV7-8 | . | TGTGCCAGCAGCCCCCTGCGGGGCCTTTACGAGCAGTACTTC | CASSPLRGLYEQYF
TRBJ2-1 | many | TRBV7-6 | TRBD1 | TGTGCCAGCAGCCTCGGACAGGGGGCATATGAGCAGTTCTTC | CASSLGQGAYEQFF
TRBJ1-3 | . | TRBV12-3/TRBV12-4 | TRBD1 | TGTGCCAGCAGTTTAGTCGGGACAGGGCTCTCTGGAAACACCATATATTTT | CASSLVGTGLSGNTIYF
TRBJ2-1 | few | TRBV19 | . | TGTGCCAGTAGTGTGGTTCGAGGCAAGGTTTCCAGCGGACTTTACAATGAGCAGTTCTTC | CASSVVRGKVSSGLYNEQFF
TRBJ1-5 | few | TRBV20-1 | . | TGCAGTGCTAGCCCCAGGGAGTCTCAGCCCCAGCATTTT | CSASPRESQPQHF
TRBJ1-2 | many | TRBV7-2 | TRBD1 | TGTGCCAGCAGCTTAGACGGGACAGGTTGGCGGGCTAACTATGGCTACACCTTC | CASSLDGTGWRANYGYTF
TRBJ2-7 | many | TRBV28 | . | TGTGCCAGCAGTTTTCGGGTCCCCTACGAGCAGTACTTC | CASSFRVPYEQYF
TRBJ1-5 | . | TRBV18 | . | TGTGCCAGCTCACAATCCGAAAGGGGGCCCCAGCATTTT | CASSQSERGPQHF
TRBJ1-2 | many | TRBV12-3/TRBV12-4 | TRBD1 | TGTGCCAGCAGAACCACAGGGGAGGCCTATGGCTACACCTTC | CASRTTGEAYGYTF
TRBJ2-7 | . | TRBV6-2/TRBV6-3 | . | TGTGCCAGCCTAGCAAGCAGGAATGCCTACGAGCAGTACTTC | CASLASRNAYEQYF
TRBJ1-6 | few | TRBV7-8 | . | TGTGCCAGCAGCTTTCAGTTCCAGGGGAATAATTCACCCCTCCACTTT | CASSFQFQGNNSPLHF
TRBJ2-5 | many | TRBV15 | . | TGTGCCACCAGCAGAGGATACCAAGAGACCCAGTACTTC | CATSRGYQETQYF
TRBJ2-7 | once | TRBV10-2 | . | TGCGCCAGCAATGACGGCATCTACGAGCAGTACTTC | CASNDGIYEQYF
TRBJ2-5 | many | TRBV7-2 | TRBD2 | TGTGCCAGCAGCTTAGTAGGAACTAGCGGGGAAGAGACCCAGTACTTC | CASSLVGTSGEETQYF
TRBJ1-1 | . | TRBV7-6 | TRBD1 | TGTGCCAGCATCAACAGGGGGCGAGACACTGAAGCTTTCTTT | CASINRGRDTEAFF
TRBJ2-5 | few | TRBV5-4 | . | TGTGCCAGCAGTCAGGACTACCAAGAGACCCAGTACTTC | CASSQDYQETQYF
TRBJ2-5 | few | TRBV2 | TRBD1 | TGTGCCAGCACCTCGGGACAGCACCAAGAGACCCAGTACTTC | CASTSGQHQETQYF
TRBJ1-2 | few | TRBV28 | TRBD1 | TGTGCCAGCAGGAAGGGACAGCCTAACTATGGCTACACCTTC | CASRKGQPNYGYTF
TRBJ1-6 | many | TRBV7-8 | TRBD1 | TGTGCCAGCAGCCAACAGGGGTATAGGGATTCACCCCTCCACTTT | CASSQQGYRDSPLHF
TRBJ2-1 | many | TRBV7-2 | . | TGTGCCAGCAGCATCCCCGGGACTGTCTCCTACAATGAGCAGTTCTTC | CASSIPGTVSYNEQFF
TRBJ2-5 | many | TRBV7-8 | . | TGTGCCAGCCACTCGGGGAATCAAGAGACCCAGTACTTC | CASHSGNQETQYF
TRBJ1-1 | many | TRBV28 | . | TGTGCCAGCAGGCGATCGGACAGGAACACTGAAGCTTTCTTT | CASRRSDRNTEAFF
TRBJ1-5 | . | TRBV7-2 | TRBD1 | TGTGCCAGCAGCCCCCGACAGGGCATTGGCAATCAGCCCCAGCATTTT | CASSPRQGIGNQPQHF
TRBJ1-4 | . | TRBV27 | . | TGTGCCAGCAGTTTAAAGCCGACGGCAACTAATGAAAAACTGTTTTTT | CASSLKPTATNEKLFF
TRBJ1-1 | . | TRBV3-1 | . | TGTGCCAGCAGCCAAAGGACGTCTGAAGCTTTCTTT | CASSQRTSEAFF
TRBJ2-1 | . | TRBV12-3/TRBV12-4 | TRBD2 | TGTGCCAGCAGTTTAAGGCGGGAGACCTACAATGAGCAGTTCTTC | CASSLRRETYNEQFF
TRBJ1-2 | few | TRBV20-1 | . | TGCAGTGCTAGTTGGGGCAGGGAGCATGGCTACACCTTC | CSASWGREHGYTF
TRBJ2-1 | . | TRBV3-1 | TRBD2 | TGTGCCAGCAGCAGACTAGCGGGGGCCCACAATGAGCAGTTCTTC | CASSRLAGAHNEQFF
TRBJ1-3 | many | TRBV7-2 | . | TGTGCCAGCAGCTCGCAGGGCAGGGAGAGCTCTGGAAACACCATATATTTT | CASSSQGRESSGNTIYF
TRBJ2-1 | many | TRBV11-3 | . | TGTGCCAGCAGCTATGGGGGGCTGAATGAGCAGTTCTTC | CASSYGGLNEQFF
TRBJ1-2 | many | TRBV7-2 | . | TGTGCCAGCAGTCCGTATAGCCTTTCGTATGGCTACACCTTC | CASSPYSLSYGYTF
TRBJ2-1 | many | TRBV7-2 | . | TGTGCCAGCAGCTTAAATTCTAGGGATGAGCAGTTCTTC | CASSLNSRDEQFF
TRBJ2-3 | many | TRBV20-1 | . | TGCAGTGCTAGCGTGCCTTCGAGGGGGGGCAAGAGCACAGATACGCAGTATTTT | CSASVPSRGGKSTDTQYF
TRBJ2-1 | few | TRBV19 | . | TGTGCCAGTAGGCCGCGTCCGAACTCCGATGAGCAGTTCTTC | CASRPRPNSDEQFF
TRBJ1-1 | many | TRBV11-2 | TRBD1 | TGTGCCAGCAGCTACAGGGGTGTCCTAAACACTGAAGCTTTCTTT | CASSYRGVLNTEAFF
TRBJ2-3 | many | TRBV7-2 | TRBD2 | TGTGCCAGTGCAGATAGCGGGAGAACAGATACGCAGTATTTT | CASADSGRTDTQYF
TRBJ2-5 | many | TRBV6-2/TRBV6-3 | . | TGTGCCAGCAGTTCCTGGACTACCAAAGAGACCCAGTACTTC | CASSSWTTKETQYF